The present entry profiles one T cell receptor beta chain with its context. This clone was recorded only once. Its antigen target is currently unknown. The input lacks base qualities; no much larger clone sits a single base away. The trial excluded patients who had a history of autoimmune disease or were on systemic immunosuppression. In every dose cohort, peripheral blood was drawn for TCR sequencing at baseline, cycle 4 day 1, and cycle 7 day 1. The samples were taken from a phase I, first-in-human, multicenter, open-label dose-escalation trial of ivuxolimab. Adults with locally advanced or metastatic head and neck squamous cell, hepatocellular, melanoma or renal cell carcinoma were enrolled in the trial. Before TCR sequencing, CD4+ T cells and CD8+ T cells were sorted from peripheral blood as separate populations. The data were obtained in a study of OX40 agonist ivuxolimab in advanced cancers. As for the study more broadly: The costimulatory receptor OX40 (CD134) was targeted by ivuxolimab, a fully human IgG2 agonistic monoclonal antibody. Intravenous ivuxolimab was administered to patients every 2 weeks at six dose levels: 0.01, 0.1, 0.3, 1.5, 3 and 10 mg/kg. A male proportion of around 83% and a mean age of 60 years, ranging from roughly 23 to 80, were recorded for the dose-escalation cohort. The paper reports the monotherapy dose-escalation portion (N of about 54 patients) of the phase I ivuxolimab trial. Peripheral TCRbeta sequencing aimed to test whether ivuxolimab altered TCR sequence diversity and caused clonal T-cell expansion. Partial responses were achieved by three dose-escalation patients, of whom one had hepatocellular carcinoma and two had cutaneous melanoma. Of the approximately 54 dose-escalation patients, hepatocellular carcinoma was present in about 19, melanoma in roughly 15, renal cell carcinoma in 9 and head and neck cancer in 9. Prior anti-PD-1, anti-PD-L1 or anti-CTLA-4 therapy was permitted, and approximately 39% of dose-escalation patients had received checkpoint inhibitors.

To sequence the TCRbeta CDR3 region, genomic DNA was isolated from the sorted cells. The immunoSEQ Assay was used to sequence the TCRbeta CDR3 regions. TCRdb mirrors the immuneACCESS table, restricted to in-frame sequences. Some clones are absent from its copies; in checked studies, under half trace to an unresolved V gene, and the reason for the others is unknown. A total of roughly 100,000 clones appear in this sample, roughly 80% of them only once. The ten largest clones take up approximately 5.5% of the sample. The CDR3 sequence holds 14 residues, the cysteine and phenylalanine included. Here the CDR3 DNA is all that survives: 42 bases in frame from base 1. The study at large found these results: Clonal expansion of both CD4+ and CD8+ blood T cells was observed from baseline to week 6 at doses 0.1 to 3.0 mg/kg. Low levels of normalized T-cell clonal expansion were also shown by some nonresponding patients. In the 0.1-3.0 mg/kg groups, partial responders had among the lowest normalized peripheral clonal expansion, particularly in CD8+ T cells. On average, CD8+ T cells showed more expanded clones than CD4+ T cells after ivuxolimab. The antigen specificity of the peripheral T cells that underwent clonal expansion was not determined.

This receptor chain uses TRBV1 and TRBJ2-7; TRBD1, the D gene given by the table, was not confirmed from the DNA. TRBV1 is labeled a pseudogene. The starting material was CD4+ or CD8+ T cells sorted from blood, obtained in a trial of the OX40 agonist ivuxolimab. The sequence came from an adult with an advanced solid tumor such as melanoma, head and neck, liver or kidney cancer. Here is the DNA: TGCACCAGCAGTTACAAGGGGGACTCCTACGAGCAGTACTTC. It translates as CTSSYKGDSYEQYF.